Following are 25 T cell receptor beta chains from one sample sequenced in a study of cytomegalovirus exposure and HLA in healthy donors (dated by TCRdb to 2017 to 2019). The method was the immunoSEQ multiplex PCR assay. For the multiplex PCR, a mixture combining 60 forward primers for TCR Vbeta segments and 13 reverse primers for TCR Jbeta segments was used. Here the immuneACCESS table is served through TCRdb, limited to in-frame sequences with V and J called. Missing clones are a known gap in these copies; in checked studies unresolved V genes cover under half, and the rest lacks a known reason. This sample lists approximately 110,000 clones; around 80% were detected once. The ten largest clonotypes hold 0.2% to 0.25% of the sample. Sequenced: PBMCs. The receptors originated from a man in his forties or fifties in good health and CMV-seronegative.

V usage is TRBV4-2 and J usage is TRBJ2-6; 9 nucleotides match TRBD1. J lost 4 bases, V lost 4 bases, and 8 bases had no gene match. The CDR3 is made up of 17 amino acids. The V gene's germline CDR1 is LGHNA and CDR2 YNFKEQ. CDR3 region: CASSPGDRGAGANVLTF. The CDR3 nucleotides are TGTGCCAGCAGCCCGGGAGACAGGGGGGCAGGGGCCAACGTCCTGACTTTC.

V gene TRBV25-1 combines with J gene TRBJ2-2; 7 nucleotides align to TRBD1. The CDR3 is made up of 17 amino acids. V dropped 0 bases and J dropped 6; count of bases not matched to a gene: 10. Looked up from germline, CDR1 is MGHDK and CDR2 is SYGVNS. CDR3 sequence reads: CASSEYMGQRASGELFF. The CDR3 DNA reads as TGTGCCAGCAGTGAATATATGGGACAGAGGGCATCCGGGGAGCTGTTTTTT.

CDR3 region: CASREPSGGSYTEAFF. The CDR3 coding sequence is TGTGCCAGCAGGGAACCTTCGGGGGGATCCTACACTGAAGCTTTCTTT. The V gene is TRBV6-1, the J gene TRBJ1-1, with D perhaps matching TRBD1 (5 bases). The CDR3 is made up of 16 amino acids. Trimming left V 6 bases short and J 3 bases short, with 20 bases between. CDR1 is MNHNS and CDR2 is SASEGT in the germline V gene.

The J gene is TRBJ1-6, the V gene TRBV7-3; 8 bases line up with TRBD1. Losses at the gene ends were 5 bases for V and 9 bases for J; bases not matched to a gene: 6. Looked up from germline, CDR1 is SGHTA and CDR2 is FQGTGA. The CDR3 length is 14 residues. The CDR3 region has the DNA TGTGCCAGCAGCGTACAGGGGGAAAGTTCACCCCTCCACTTT. This sequence encodes CASSVQGESSPLHF. The full variable domain, in which reference TRBV7-3 and TRBJ1-6 provide the parts outside the CDR3, is GAGVSQTPSNKVTEKGKYVELRCDPISGHTALYWYRQSLGQGPEFLIYFQGTGAADDSGLPNDRFFAVRPEGSVSTLKIQRTERGDSAVYLCASSVQGESSPLHFGNGTRLTVT.

J is TRBJ1-4 and V is TRBV28; 7 nucleotides align to TRBD1. The ends lost 7 bases at V and 7 bases at J; junction bases unmatched: 9. The CDR3 contains 14 residues. The V gene's germline CDR1 is MDHEN and CDR2 SYDVKM. The CDR3: CASTGTALIEKLFF. The CDR3 DNA sequence: TGTGCCAGCACCGGGACAGCCCTAATTGAAAAACTGTTTTTT.

The V call is TRBV4-1, the J call TRBJ1-1; possibly TRBD1 for D (6 bases). V lost 0 bases and J lost 7, with 15 bases in between. This CDR3 is built from 15 residues. In germline, CDR1 is MGHRA, CDR2 YSYEKL. CDR3 coding DNA: TGCGCCAGCAGCCAAGATCGGAGCACAGGGCTTGAAGCTTTCTTT. It codes for CASSQDRSTGLEAFF.

J is TRBJ2-3 and V is TRBV5-4; 7 nucleotides align to TRBD1. The V and J ends lost 1 base and 2 bases, in that order; junction bases with no gene match: 7. The CDR3 is 16 residues long. CDR1 is SGHNT and CDR2 is YYREEE in the germline V gene (reference sequence). The CDR3 here is CASSLSGGRPTDTQYF. Written as DNA, the CDR3 is TGTGCCAGCAGCTTGTCAGGGGGAAGGCCCACAGATACGCAGTATTTT.

The rearrangement joins TRBV28 to TRBJ1-2, with D unclear. Germline CDR1 and CDR2: MDHEN and SYDVKM. CDR3 size: 13 residues. Trimming took off 2 bases at V and 5 bases at J, with 9 bases between the two ends. DNA for the CDR3: TGTGCCAGCAGTTTAGAGTCCGCTTATGGCTACACCTTC. Protein: CASSLESAYGYTF.

CDR3 in DNA: TGTGCCAGTAGTAACAGGGGGCTTTCGGGAACTGAAGCTTTCTTT. Its protein product is CASSNRGLSGTEAFF. The chain couples TRBV19 to TRBJ1-1; 9 bases agree with TRBD1. Trimming at V came to 4 bases and at J to 5 bases, leaving 8 bases not matched to a gene. CDR1 is LNHDA, CDR2 SQIVND, per germline (reference sequence). CDR3 length equals 15 residues.

The rearrangement uses TRBV7-9 and TRBJ1-2; D not certain. This CDR3 spans 13 amino acids. The V gene lost 1 base and the J gene lost 3 bases, with 6 bases spanning the gap. The germline gives CDR1 SEHNR, CDR2 FQNEAQ (reference sequence). The CDR3 nucleotides read TGTGCCAGCAGCTTAGGAACGGACTATGGCTACACCTTC. Its translation is CASSLGTDYGYTF.

The genes are TRBV19 and TRBJ2-2; a possible D gene is TRBD1 (5 bases). The CDR3 is 14 residues long. Between the trimmed V and J ends, which lost 2 bases and 1 base, there was a span of 5 bases. Germline-derived CDR1 and CDR2 are LNHDA and SQIVND (reference sequence). The CDR3 DNA follows: TGTGCCAGTAGTATAAGGGGGAACACCGGGGAGCTGTTTTTT. Translating gives CASSIRGNTGELFF.

The chain has TRBV9 and TRBJ2-5; D perhaps matches TRBD2 (7 bases). Germline V gene lookup returns CDR1 SGDLS and CDR2 YYNGEE. Trimming left V 3 bases short and J 7 bases short, with 16 bases between. The CDR3 has 14 residues. CDR3 sequence (DNA): TGTGCCAGCAGCGCAGTGGGGGGGCCGGGGACCCAGTACTTC. Amino acid sequence: CASSAVGGPGTQYF.

The J gene is TRBJ2-5, the V gene TRBV4-1; D call uncertain. The CDR3 spans 13 residues. The V and J ends lost 1 base and 3 bases respectively, with 6 bases between them. Germline CDR1 is MGHRA and CDR2 is YSYEKL. In DNA, the CDR3 is TGCGCCAGCAGCCAAGCTGAGGAAGAGACCCAGTACTTC. This encodes CASSQAEEETQYF.

The chain uses TRBV5-6 and TRBJ2-3, with TRBD2 matching 9 bases. CDR1 and CDR2 from the germline V gene are SGHDT and YYEEEE. CDR3 size: 16 residues. The J segment lost 6 bases and the V segment lost 3 bases, leaving 11 bases of the junction unmatched. The CDR3 protein is CASSSFGSGSGDTQYF. The CDR3 coding sequence is TGTGCCAGCAGCTCTTTCGGTAGCGGGAGTGGGGATACGCAGTATTTT.

This clone occurred once. The chain is built from TRBV7-9 and TRBJ1-1; D may be TRBD1 (6 bases). The CDR3 totals 14 residues. Germline assignment: CDR1 SEHNR and CDR2 FQNEAQ (reference sequence). The V and J ends lost 5 bases and 1 base respectively, with 11 bases between them. This CDR3 reads CASSQGQKNTEAFF. The CDR3 DNA is TGTGCCAGCAGCCAGGGGCAAAAGAACACTGAAGCTTTCTTT.

The CDR3 spells CASSLLGGDGNTIYF. The DNA for the CDR3 is TGTGCCAGCAGCTTATTAGGGGGCGACGGAAACACCATATATTTT. The chain is built from TRBV7-2 and TRBJ1-3; TRBD1 aligns across 7 bases. CDR1 and CDR2 (germline): SGHTA, FQGNSA. CDR3 size: 15 residues. With V trimmed by 2 bases and J by 4 bases, 5 bases remained unmatched.

The chain has TRBV12-5 and TRBJ2-2; D ambiguous. The germline CDR1 and CDR2 sequences are LGHNT and FRNRAP. There are 13 residues in the CDR3. Trimming cost V 7 bases and J 4 bases, with 10 bases left between them. This CDR3 is CASAEDRTGELFF. In DNA, the CDR3 is TGTGCTAGTGCCGAGGATCGCACCGGGGAGCTGTTTTTT.

The chain has TRBV7-9 and TRBJ2-2, with D possibly TRBD2 on 6 matching bases. The CDR3 is made up of 15 amino acids. Germline CDR1 reads SEHNR; CDR2 reads FQNEAQ (reference sequence). The V end was cut by 5 bases, the J end by 3 bases, with 13 bases between. As DNA, the CDR3 is TGTGCCAGCAGCATGGGAGGACCCTACACCGGGGAGCTGTTTTTT. It is translated as CASSMGGPYTGELFF.

The chain couples TRBV19 to TRBJ1-5; 9 positions agree with TRBD1. Germline-derived CDR1 and CDR2 are LNHDA and SQIVND (reference sequence). The CDR3 loop spans 15 amino acids. V dropped 5 bases and J dropped 7; count of bases not matched to a gene: 9. In DNA, the CDR3 is TGTGCCAGTAGTGAACAGGGGGCTATGGGACAGCCCCAGCATTTT. Translated: CASSEQGAMGQPQHF.

The CDR3 nucleotides are TGCGCCAGCAGCAACCCGACTAGCGGGAGTGGAGATACGCAGTATTTT. Its translation is CASSNPTSGSGDTQYF. The rearrangement uses TRBV5-1 and TRBJ2-3, with 12 bases lining up with TRBD2. The CDR3 is 16 amino acids. The ends lost 4 bases at V and 5 bases at J; junction bases unmatched: 8. CDR1 is SGHRS and CDR2 is YFSETQ in the germline V gene.

The chain combines TRBV5-1 with TRBJ2-7; D may be TRBD2 (5 bases). CDR1 and CDR2 from the germline V gene are SGHRS and YFSETQ. V was pared by 0 bases and J by 6 bases, with 13 bases between. The CDR3 runs to 14 residues. Written as DNA, the CDR3 is TGCGCCAGCAGCTTGGATGTGCGGGCGGGCGAGCAGTACTTC. This encodes CASSLDVRAGEQYF. Full variable domain (outside the CDR3, taken from reference TRBV5-1 and TRBJ2-7): KAGVTQTPRYLIKTRGQQVTLSCSPISGHRSVSWYQQTPGQGLQFLFEYFSETQRNKGNFPGRFSGRQFSNSRSEMNVSTLELGDSALYLCASSLDVRAGEQYFGPGTRLTVT.

V gene TRBV13 combines with J gene TRBJ2-7; possibly TRBD2 for D (5 bases). Germline V CDR1 and CDR2: PRHDT, FYEKMQ (reference sequence). This CDR3 is built from 16 residues. V was shortened by 5 bases and J by 0 bases, with 17 bases between the two germline ends. CDR3 in DNA: TGTGCCAGCAGCGGAGAGGGCGGGCATACCTCCTACGAGCAGTACTTC. This codes for CASSGEGGHTSYEQYF.

The gene calls are TRBV25-1 and TRBJ1-2; D gene unclear. Germline V gene sequence: CDR1 MGHDK, CDR2 SYGVNS. Trimming stripped 3 bases from V and 4 bases from J, with 15 bases between. CDR3 size: 15 residues. The CDR3 nucleotides read TGTGCCAGCAGTGATTCCGACCGGAGACCCTATGGCTACACCTTC. Encoded protein: CASSDSDRRPYGYTF.

With respect to this clone: The sample has other DNA sequences that encode this CDR3 too. The chain links TRBV11-3 to TRBJ1-1; a possible D gene is TRBD1 (5 bases). Trimming stripped 2 bases from V and 6 bases from J, with 13 bases between. CDR3 length: 14 amino acids. Germline CDR1 reads SGHNT; CDR2 reads YENEEA. The CDR3 region has the DNA TGTGCCAGCAGCTTACCTAGGGGTTGGGCTGAAGCTTTCTTT. Translation: CASSLPRGWAEAFF.

V gene TRBV6-6 combines with J gene TRBJ1-2; 9 bases are shared with TRBD1. V shed 6 bases and J 7 bases; nucleotides not matched to a gene: 9. The germline CDR1 and CDR2 sequences are MNHNY and SVGAGI (reference sequence). This CDR3 is built from 14 residues. Written as DNA, the CDR3 is TGTGCCAGCAGCCCGGGACAGGGAGGGCGTGGCTACACCTTC. Its protein is CASSPGQGGRGYTF.